The clone carrying this T cell receptor (beta chain) was seen a handful of times. Its target is not known. The data were taken from a study of CD8 T cells in ankylosing spondylitis. Study-level points and caveats: Significantly higher representation of disease-linked clones was reported for matched ankylosing spondylitis synovial fluid. In synovial fluid and blood from reactive arthritis, some motif variants were previously reported. Disease-associated clones were CD8+ and fairly uncommon in peripheral blood. Blood of patients with ankylosing spondylitis appeared to be characterized by a TCR beta motif of about eight highly homologous variants.

The CDR3 contains 14 residues. Trimming took 3 bases from V and 10 from J; bases not matched to a gene: 13. CDR1 is DFQATT and CDR2 is SNEGSKA in the germline V gene (reference sequence). The authors made TCR beta libraries by quantitative 5'-RACE with molecular barcodes. TCRdb reprocessed the 5' RACE reads with MiXCR, giving one entry per CDR3 protein. The sample has over 600,000 distinct CDR3 sequences, around 20% seen once. Sample: blood, either unsorted or a sorted T cell fraction (not recorded which). This sequence joins TRBV20-1 and TRBJ1-2; 8 nucleotides line up with TRBD1. This receptor was identified in a male donor with ankylosing spondylitis. The CDR3: CSASFLDRVFDYTF. DNA for the CDR3: TGCAGTGCTAGTTTTCTGGACAGGGTCTTCGACTACACCTTC.